A selection of T cell receptor beta chains follows, all from one sample in a study of blood T cell repertoires in COVID-19. Method: immunoSEQ multiplex PCR; TCRdb's copy keeps in-frame clones and lacks some. The sample lists under 350,000 clones, 80% to 90% occurring once. The sequencing input was peripheral blood. These receptor sequences come from a woman in her 70s with acute or convalescent COVID-19. Each CDR3 is given with its conserved first and last residue. The D gene is left open where the match is weak. The size of a clone is reported for some rows only, either as once, few or many, or as a class for expanded clones.

d_call clone_size j_call v_call cdr3_nt cdr3_aa
. . TRBJ2-7 TRBV19 TGTGCCAGTAGTATCCCTTTCGAGGAAGACTACGAGCAGTACTTC CASSIPFEEDYEQYF
. . TRBJ2-3 TRBV5-1 TGCGCCAGCAGCTTGGGCACTAGCACAGATACGCAGTATTTT CASSLGTSTDTQYF
. few TRBJ1-1 TRBV12-3/TRBV12-4 TGTGCCAGCAGTTCTGGGGGCGCCGCTTTCTTT CASSSGGAAFF
. few TRBJ1-5 TRBV11-2 TGTGCCAGCAGCCAGCGCCGGCTGGAGCCCCAGCATTTT CASSQRRLEPQHF
. once TRBJ1-2 TRBV18 TGTGCCAGCTCACCACAAAGGACAGCTGGTGAGCGCTATGGCTACACCTTC CASSPQRTAGERYGYTF
. . TRBJ1-1 TRBV27 TGTGCCAGCAGTTTAGGTCGGGGGAGCGCTGAAGCTTTCTTT CASSLGRGSAEAFF
. . TRBJ2-7 TRBV5-5 TGTGCCAGCAGCCCGAGGAGGGGGGGAGCTTACGAGCAGTACTTC CASSPRRGGAYEQYF
. . TRBJ1-1 TRBV27 TGTGCCAGCAAGAAGGGGTGGAACACTGAAGCTTTCTTT CASKKGWNTEAFF
. . TRBJ2-5 TRBV7-9 TGTGCCAGCAGCTTTAGCCTGCAAGAGACCCAGTACTTC CASSFSLQETQYF
. once TRBJ2-5 TRBV29-1 TGCAGCGTTGGATCTTGGGTTAGGGGTCAAGAGACCCAGTACTTC CSVGSWVRGQETQYF
. . TRBJ1-6 TRBV30 TGTGCCTGGAGCAGAAACCGGGATCCTGCTATTAATTCACCCCTCCACTTT CAWSRNRDPAINSPLHF
. . TRBJ1-3 TRBV6-5 TGTGCCAGCTGCTCGCCTGGGCTCTCTGGAAACACCATATATTTT CASCSPGLSGNTIYF
TRBD1 . TRBJ1-1 TRBV5-1 TGCGCCAGCAGCTCACGACAGGGGGGGATGAACACTGAAGCTTTCTTT CASSSRQGGMNTEAFF
TRBD1 . TRBJ1-2 TRBV25-1 TGTGCCAGCAGGGAGACAGGGGAGAGTGCTTACACCTTC CASRETGESAYTF
TRBD1 . TRBJ2-7 TRBV9 TGTGCCAGCAGCGGACAGGGTACCCCCTACGAGCAGTACTTC CASSGQGTPYEQYF
. . TRBJ2-7 TRBV6-5 TGTGCCAGCAGTTACTCGTGGCAGGTGACCTACGAGCAGTACTTC CASSYSWQVTYEQYF
. . TRBJ1-1 TRBV27 TGTGCCAGCAGTACCTCGGGACTGCCGAACACTGAAGCTTTCTTT CASSTSGLPNTEAFF
TRBD1 . TRBJ2-1 TRBV6-5 TGTGCCAGCAGGGGAGACAGGGGGCGCAATGAGCAGTTCTTC CASRGDRGRNEQFF
TRBD2 few TRBJ2-5 TRBV6-5 TGTGCCAGCAGTTACGGCGGGGGGGTAGAGACCCAGTACTTC CASSYGGGVETQYF
TRBD2 . TRBJ2-1 TRBV6-5 TGTGCCAGCAGTCCGACTAGCGGGCCTTACAATGAGCAGTTCTTC CASSPTSGPYNEQFF
. . TRBJ2-7 TRBV11-2 TGTGCCAGCAGCTTAGGACCAGGGATCTCCGAGCAGTACTTC CASSLGPGISEQYF
. . TRBJ2-5 TRBV19 TGTGCCAGTAGCACCGGATGGGCAGGAGGGGAGACCCAGTACTTC CASSTGWAGGETQYF
TRBD1 once TRBJ1-1 TRBV18 TGTGCCAGCTCGCCCGACAGGGGGTGGACTGAAGCTTTCTTT CASSPDRGWTEAFF
. . TRBJ1-1 TRBV20-1 TGCAGTGCTAGCTTGGCCACACGGGGTTTCTTT CSASLATRGFF
. . TRBJ2-3 TRBV7-9 TGTGCCAGCAGGCGGGGCACAGATACGCAGTATTTT CASRRGTDTQYF
TRBD2 . TRBJ2-1 TRBV10-3 TGTGCCATCCGAGGGGCTAGCGGGGGGGGTGAGCAGTTCTTC CAIRGASGGGEQFF
. . TRBJ1-1 TRBV2 TGTGCCAGCAGGGCTGGCACTGAAGCTTTCTTT CASRAGTEAFF